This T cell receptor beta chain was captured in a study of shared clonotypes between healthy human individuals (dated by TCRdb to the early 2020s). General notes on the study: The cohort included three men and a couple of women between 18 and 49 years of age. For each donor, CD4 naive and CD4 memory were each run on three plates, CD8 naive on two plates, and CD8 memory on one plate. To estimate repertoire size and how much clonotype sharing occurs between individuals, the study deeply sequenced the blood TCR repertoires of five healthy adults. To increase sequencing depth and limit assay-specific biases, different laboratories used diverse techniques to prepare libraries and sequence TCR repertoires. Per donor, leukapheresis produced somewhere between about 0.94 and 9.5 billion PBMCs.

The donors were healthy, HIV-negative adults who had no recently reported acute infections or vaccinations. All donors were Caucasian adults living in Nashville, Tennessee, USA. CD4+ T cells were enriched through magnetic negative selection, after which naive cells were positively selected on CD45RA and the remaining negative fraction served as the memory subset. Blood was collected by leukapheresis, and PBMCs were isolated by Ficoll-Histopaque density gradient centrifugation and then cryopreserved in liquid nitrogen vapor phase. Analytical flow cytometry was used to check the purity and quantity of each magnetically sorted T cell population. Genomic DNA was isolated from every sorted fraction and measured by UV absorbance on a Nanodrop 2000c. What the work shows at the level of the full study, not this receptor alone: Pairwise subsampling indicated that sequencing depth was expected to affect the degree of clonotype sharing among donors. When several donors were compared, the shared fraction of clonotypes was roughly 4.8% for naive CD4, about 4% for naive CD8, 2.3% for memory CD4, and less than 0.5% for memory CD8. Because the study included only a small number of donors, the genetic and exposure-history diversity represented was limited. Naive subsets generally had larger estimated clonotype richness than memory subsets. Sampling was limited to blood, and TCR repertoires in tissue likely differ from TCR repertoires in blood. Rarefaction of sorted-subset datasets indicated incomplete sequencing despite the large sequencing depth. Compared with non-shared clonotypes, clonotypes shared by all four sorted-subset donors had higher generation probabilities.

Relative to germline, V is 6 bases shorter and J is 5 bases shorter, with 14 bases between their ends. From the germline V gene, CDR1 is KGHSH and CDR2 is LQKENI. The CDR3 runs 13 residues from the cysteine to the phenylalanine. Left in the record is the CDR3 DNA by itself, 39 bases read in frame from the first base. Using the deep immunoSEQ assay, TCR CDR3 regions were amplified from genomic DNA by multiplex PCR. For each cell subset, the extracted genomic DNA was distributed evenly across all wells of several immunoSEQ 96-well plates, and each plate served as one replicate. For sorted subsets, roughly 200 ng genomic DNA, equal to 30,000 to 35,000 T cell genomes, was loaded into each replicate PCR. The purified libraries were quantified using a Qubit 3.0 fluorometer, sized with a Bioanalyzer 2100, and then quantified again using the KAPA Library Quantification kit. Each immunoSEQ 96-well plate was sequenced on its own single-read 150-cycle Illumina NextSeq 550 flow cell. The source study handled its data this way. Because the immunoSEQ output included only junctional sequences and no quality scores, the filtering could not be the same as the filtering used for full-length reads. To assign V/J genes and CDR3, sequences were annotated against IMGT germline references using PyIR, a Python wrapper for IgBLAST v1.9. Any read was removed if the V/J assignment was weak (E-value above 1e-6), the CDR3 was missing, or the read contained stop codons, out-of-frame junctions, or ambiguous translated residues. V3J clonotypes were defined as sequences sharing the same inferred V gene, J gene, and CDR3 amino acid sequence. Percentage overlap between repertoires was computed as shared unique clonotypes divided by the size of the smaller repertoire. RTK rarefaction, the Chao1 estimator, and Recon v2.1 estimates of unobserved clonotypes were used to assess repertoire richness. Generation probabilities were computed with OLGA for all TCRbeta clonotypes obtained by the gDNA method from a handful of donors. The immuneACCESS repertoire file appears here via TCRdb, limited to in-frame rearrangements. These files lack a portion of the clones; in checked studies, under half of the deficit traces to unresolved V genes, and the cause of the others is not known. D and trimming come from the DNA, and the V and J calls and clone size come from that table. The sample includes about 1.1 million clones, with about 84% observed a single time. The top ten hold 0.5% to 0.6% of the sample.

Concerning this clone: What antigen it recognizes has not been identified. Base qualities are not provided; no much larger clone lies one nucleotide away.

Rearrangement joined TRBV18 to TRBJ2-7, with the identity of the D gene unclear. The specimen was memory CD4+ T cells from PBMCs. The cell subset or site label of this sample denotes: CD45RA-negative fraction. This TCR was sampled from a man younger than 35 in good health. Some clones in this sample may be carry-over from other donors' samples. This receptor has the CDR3 CASSPGIANEQYF. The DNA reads TGTGCCAGCTCCCCTGGGATAGCTAACGAGCAGTACTTC.